Here is one T cell receptor (beta chain) with its context. The CDR3 consists of 11 residues. Germline CDR1 and CDR2: DFQATT and SNEGSKA (reference sequence). Trimming cost V 5 bases and J 7 bases; bases outside gene matches: 3. This entry is derived from a study of T cell changes during pregnancy in multiple sclerosis. Measured with immunoSEQ multiplex PCR; TCRdb has only the in-frame clones, and not every one. The repertoire consists of about 92,000 clones, with roughly 92% occurring once and the leading ten covering about 2.6%. This material consisted of peripheral blood, taken in the first trimester of pregnancy. The clonotype originates from a female donor with multiple sclerosis, enrolled in a pregnancy study. The V and J genes are TRBV20-1 and TRBJ1-2; 8 bases agree with TRBD1. CDR3 bases: TGCAGTGCTCTCAGGGGGCTTGGCTACACCTTC. Protein: CSALRGLGYTF.